This record looks at one T cell receptor beta chain sequence and its context. The data belong to a study of blood T cell repertoires in COVID-19. The overall study: The United States, Italy and Spain provided the acute and convalescent COVID-19 samples. Sources were T cells, B-cell-depleted T cells, or PBMCs; the material itself was cDNA or gDNA.

Per the study methods: Estimates of nucleated cell counts were drawn from the amplification of reference gene primers. Sequencing used immunoSEQ multiplex PCR; TCRdb keeps in-frame clones, though not all of them. V, J and clone size are taken as reported in that table, and D and trimming were inferred from the DNA itself. Of approximately 90,000 clones detected, around three quarters appear once; the ten largest clones hold under 55%. CDR3 length: 15 residues. Trimming took 6 bases from V and 4 from J; bases not matched to a gene: 11. The V gene's germline CDR1 is MNHEY and CDR2 SVGEGT. The sequenced sample consisted of peripheral blood. This TCR came from a human donor in a cohort sampled during active COVID-19. V gene TRBV6-2 or TRBV6-3 combines with J gene TRBJ2-7; 8 nucleotides agree with TRBD1. The CDR3 DNA is TGTGCCAGCAGCAGATCCGACAGGGGAAGGTACGAGCAGTACTTC. Its translation is CASSRSDRGRYEQYF.